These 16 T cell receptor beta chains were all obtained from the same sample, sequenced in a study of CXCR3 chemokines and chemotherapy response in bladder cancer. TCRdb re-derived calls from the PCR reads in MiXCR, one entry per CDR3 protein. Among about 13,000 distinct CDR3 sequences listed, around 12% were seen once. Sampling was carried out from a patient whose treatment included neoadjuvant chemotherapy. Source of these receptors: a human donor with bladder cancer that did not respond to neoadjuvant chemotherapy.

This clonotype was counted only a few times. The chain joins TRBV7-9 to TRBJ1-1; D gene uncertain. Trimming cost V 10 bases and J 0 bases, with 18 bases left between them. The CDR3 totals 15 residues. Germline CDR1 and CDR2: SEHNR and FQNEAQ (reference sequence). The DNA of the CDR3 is TGTGCCATAAAAAGGCCAACGGGCATGAACACTGAAGCTTTCTTT. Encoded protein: CAIKRPTGMNTEAFF.

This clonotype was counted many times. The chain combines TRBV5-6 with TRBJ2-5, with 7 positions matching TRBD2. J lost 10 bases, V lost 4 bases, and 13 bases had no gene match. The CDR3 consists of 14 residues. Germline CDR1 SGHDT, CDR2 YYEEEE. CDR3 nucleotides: TGTGCCAGCAGCCCCACCACGCGGGGGTGGGTCCAGTACTTC. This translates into CASSPTTRGWVQYF.

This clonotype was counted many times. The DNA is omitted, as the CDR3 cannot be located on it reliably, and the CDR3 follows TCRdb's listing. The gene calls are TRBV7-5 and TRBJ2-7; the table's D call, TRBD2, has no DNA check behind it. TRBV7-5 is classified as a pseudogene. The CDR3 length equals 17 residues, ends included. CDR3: CISVPEAPGLTSYEQYF.

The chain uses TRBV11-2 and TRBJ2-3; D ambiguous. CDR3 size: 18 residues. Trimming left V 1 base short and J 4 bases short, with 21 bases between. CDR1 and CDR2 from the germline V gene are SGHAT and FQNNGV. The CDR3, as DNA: TGTGCCAGCAGCTTAGCAGGCTATGGGATAGGGTCAGCAGATACGCAGTATTTT. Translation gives CASSLAGYGIGSADTQYF.

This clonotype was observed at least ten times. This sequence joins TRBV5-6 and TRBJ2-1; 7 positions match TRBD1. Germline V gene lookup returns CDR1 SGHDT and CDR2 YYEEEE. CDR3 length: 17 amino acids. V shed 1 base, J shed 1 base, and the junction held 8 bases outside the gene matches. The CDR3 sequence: CASSLLGGHRSYNEQFF. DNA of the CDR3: TGTGCCAGCAGCTTGTTAGGGGGCCACAGGTCCTACAATGAGCAGTTCTTC.

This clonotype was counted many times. Here the CDR3 DNA reads TGTGCCAGCGGAGTGGCCTCCTACGAGCAGTACTTC. Its translation: CASGVASYEQYF. This chain uses TRBV6-5 with TRBJ2-7; D unclear. Germline V CDR1 and CDR2: MNHEY, SVGAGI. V was clipped by 8 bases and J by 0 bases, with 8 bases between them. CDR3 length: 12 amino acids.

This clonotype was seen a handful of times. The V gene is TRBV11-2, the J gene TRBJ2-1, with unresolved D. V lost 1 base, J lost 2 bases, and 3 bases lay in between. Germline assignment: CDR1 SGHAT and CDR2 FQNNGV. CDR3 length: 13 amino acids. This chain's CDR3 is CASSLVTYNEQFF. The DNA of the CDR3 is TGTGCCAGCAGCTTAGTTACCTACAATGAGCAGTTCTTC.

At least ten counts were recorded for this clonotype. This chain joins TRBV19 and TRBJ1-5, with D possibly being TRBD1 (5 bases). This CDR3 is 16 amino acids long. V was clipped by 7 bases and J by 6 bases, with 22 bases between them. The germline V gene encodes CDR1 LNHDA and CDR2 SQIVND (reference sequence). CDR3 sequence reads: CASNASGGGRGQPQHF. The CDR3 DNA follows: TGTGCCAGTAATGCCTCCGGGGGGGGAAGGGGTCAGCCCCAGCATTTT. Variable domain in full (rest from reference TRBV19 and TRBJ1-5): DGGITQSPKYLFRKEGQNVTLSCEQNLNHDAMYWYRQDPGQGLRLIYYSQIVNDFQKGDIAEGYSVSREKKESFPLTVTSAQKNPTAFYLCASNASGGGRGQPQHFGDGTRLSIL.

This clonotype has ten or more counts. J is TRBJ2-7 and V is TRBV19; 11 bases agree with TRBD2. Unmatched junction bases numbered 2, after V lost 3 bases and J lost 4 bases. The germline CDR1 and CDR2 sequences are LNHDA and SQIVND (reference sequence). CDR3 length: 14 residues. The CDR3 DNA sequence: TGTGCCAGTAGTATTGTAGCGGGAGGGTACGAGCAGTACTTC. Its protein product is CASSIVAGGYEQYF.

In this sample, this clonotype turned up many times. CDR3 sequence (DNA): TGTGCCAGCTCCCCAACCGGGGTAGCGGAAAGCACAGATACGCAGTATTTT. Translating it yields CASSPTGVAESTDTQYF. V is TRBV18 and J is TRBJ2-3; a possible D gene is TRBD2 (6 bases). Per the germline V gene, CDR1 is KGHSH and CDR2 is LQKENI. V shed 6 bases and J shed 0 bases, with 19 bases lying between them. This CDR3 comprises 17 residues.

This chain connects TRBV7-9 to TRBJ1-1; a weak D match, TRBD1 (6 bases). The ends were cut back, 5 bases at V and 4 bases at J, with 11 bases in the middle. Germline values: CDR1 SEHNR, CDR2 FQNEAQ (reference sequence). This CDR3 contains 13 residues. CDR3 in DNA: TGTGCCAGCAGCCCGGGAGGGGGCACTGAAGCTTTCTTT. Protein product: CASSPGGGTEAFF.

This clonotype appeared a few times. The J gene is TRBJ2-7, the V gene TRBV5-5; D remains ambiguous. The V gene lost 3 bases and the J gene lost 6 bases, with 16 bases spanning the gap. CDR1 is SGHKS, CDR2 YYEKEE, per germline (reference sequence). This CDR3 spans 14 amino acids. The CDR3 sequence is CASSSTGLRGEQYF. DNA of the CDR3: TGTGCCAGCAGCTCCACCGGATTGAGAGGCGAGCAGTACTTC.

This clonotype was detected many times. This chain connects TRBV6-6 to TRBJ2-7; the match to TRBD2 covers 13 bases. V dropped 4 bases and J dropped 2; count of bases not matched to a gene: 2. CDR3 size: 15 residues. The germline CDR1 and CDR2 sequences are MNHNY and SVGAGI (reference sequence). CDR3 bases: TGTGCCAGCAGTTCGGGACTAGCGGGGACCTACGAGCAGTACTTC. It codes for CASSSGLAGTYEQYF.

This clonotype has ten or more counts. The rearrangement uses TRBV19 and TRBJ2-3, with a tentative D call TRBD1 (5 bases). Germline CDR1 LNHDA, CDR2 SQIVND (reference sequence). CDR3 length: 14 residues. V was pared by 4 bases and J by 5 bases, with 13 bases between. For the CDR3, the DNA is TGTGCCAGTAGTAAAGGGCAGGGCGTAGATACGCAGTATTTT. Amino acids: CASSKGQGVDTQYF. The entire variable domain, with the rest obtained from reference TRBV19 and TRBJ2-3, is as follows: DGGITQSPKYLFRKEGQNVTLSCEQNLNHDAMYWYRQDPGQGLRLIYYSQIVNDFQKGDIAEGYSVSREKKESFPLTVTSAQKNPTAFYLCASSKGQGVDTQYFGPGTRLTVL.

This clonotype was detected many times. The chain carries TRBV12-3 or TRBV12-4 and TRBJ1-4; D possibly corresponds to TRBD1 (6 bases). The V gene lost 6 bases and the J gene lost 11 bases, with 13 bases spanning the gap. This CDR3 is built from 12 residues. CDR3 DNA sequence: TGTGCCAGCAGGGAGGACAGAGGTAAACTGTTTTTT. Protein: CASREDRGKLFF.

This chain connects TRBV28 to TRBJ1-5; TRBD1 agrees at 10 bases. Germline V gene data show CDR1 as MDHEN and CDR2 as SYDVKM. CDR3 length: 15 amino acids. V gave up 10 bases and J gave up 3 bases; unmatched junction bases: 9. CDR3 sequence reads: CANTPGQGYNQPQHF. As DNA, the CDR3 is TGTGCCAACACCCCGGGACAGGGGTACAATCAGCCCCAGCATTTT.